This TCR beta chain was recorded in a study of blood T cell repertoires in COVID-19. Followed over time, Seattle patients had been enrolled while infection was active. TCRdb's copy holds only in-frame clones and misses some; the assay was immunoSEQ multiplex PCR. This table holds 150,000 to 200,000 clones, 81% found once. V dropped 6 bases and J dropped 2 bases, with 17 bases sitting between them. CDR3 length equals 15 residues. In germline, CDR1 is MNHEY, CDR2 SVGAGI. This chain joins TRBV6-5 and TRBJ2-7, with a weak D call TRBD1 (5 bases). The receptor was isolated from a woman of 80 years or more with COVID-19, enrolled during active disease. The sequencing sample was made of peripheral blood. CDR3 coding DNA: TGTGCCAGCAGGCCCGACAGTCCCAATACCTACGAGCAGTACTTC. It encodes CASRPDSPNTYEQYF.